Listed here are 8 T cell receptor beta chains from one sample, sequenced in a study of blood T cells in healthy people across ages. A second PCR of roughly 7 to 11 cycles used a sample-barcoded 5' primer and a J-beta primer mix. TCRdb itself ran the 5' RACE reads through MiXCR, one entry per CDR3 protein. The data contain roughly 800,000 distinct CDR3 sequences, more than 45% of them singletons. Sequenced: blood. These receptors all come from a man aged 25-40 years in good health.

This clonotype turned up a few times. The chain uses TRBV3-1 and TRBJ1-2; TRBD1 matches 7 bases. Germline V gene data show CDR1 as LGHDT and CDR2 as YNNKEL (reference sequence). The J segment lost 6 bases and the V segment lost 1 base, leaving 5 bases of the junction unmatched. The CDR3 sequence is 14 residues long. CDR3 sequence (DNA): TGTGCCAGCAGCCAAGGCGGGACAGTTAATGGCTACACCTTC. Amino acids: CASSQGGTVNGYTF. Together with reference TRBV3-1 and TRBJ1-2, the CDR3 gives the full variable domain: DTAVSQTPKYLVTQMGNDKSIKCEQNLGHDTMYWYKQDSKKFLKIMFSYNNKELIINETVPNRFSPKSPDKAHLNLHINSLELGDSAVYFCASSQGGTVNGYTFGSGTRLTVV.

The chain is built from TRBV7-2 and TRBJ2-5; D ambiguous. The DNA end lines up better with TRBJ2-7; the J call may be wrong. The CDR3 has 13 amino acids. In germline, CDR1 is SGHTA, CDR2 FQGNSA. The CDR3 is CASSLMPQYEQYF. The CDR3 DNA follows: TGTGCCAGCAGCTTAATGCCCCAGTACGAGCAGTACTTC.

The chain combines TRBV20-1 with TRBJ2-1; D may be TRBD1 (6 bases). Trimming took 4 bases from V and 1 from J, leaving 11 bases between them. Germline V gene lookup returns CDR1 DFQATT and CDR2 SNEGSKA (reference sequence). The CDR3 covers 14 residues. This CDR3 reads CSATPTGSYNEQFF. The CDR3 DNA is TGCAGTGCTACCCCTACAGGGTCCTACAATGAGCAGTTCTTC.

This chain joins TRBV2 and TRBJ2-5; D gene uncertain. V lost 2 bases and J 11 bases, leaving 12 bases between the germline ends. This CDR3 spans 12 amino acids. The germline gives CDR1 SNHLY, CDR2 FYNNEI. CDR3 bases: TGTGCCAGCAGTGAAATAAGGTCTTCACAGTACTTC. Translated: CASSEIRSSQYF.

Only a few counts were recorded for this clonotype. V is TRBV28 and J is TRBJ2-7, with D uncertain. V gave up 6 bases and J gave up 3 bases, with 12 bases separating them. There are 13 residues in the CDR3. Looked up from germline, CDR1 is MDHEN and CDR2 is SYDVKM. The DNA of the CDR3 is TGTGCCAGCAGGTCCCCCGGATTCTACGAGCAGTACTTC. This gives the protein CASRSPGFYEQYF.

V usage is TRBV4-3 and J usage is TRBJ2-1; D is ambiguous. Between the trimmed V and J ends, which lost 0 bases and 15 bases, there was a span of 15 bases. Germline V gene data show CDR1 as LGHNA and CDR2 as YSLEER. The CDR3 length is 13 residues. CDR3 in amino acids: CASSQDHKTGRFF. CDR3 bases: TGCGCCAGCAGCCAAGATCACAAAACCGGTCGGTTCTTC.

This clonotype was observed a handful of times. The CDR3 region is CASSVEHGLAAEQFF. The CDR3 DNA follows: TGTGCCAGCAGCGTAGAACACGGACTAGCGGCTGAGCAGTTCTTC. The chain is built from TRBV9 and TRBJ2-1; 10 bases fit TRBD2. CDR1 is SGDLS and CDR2 is YYNGEE in the germline V gene. CDR3 length: 15 residues. Trimming at V came to 0 bases and at J to 9 bases, leaving 6 bases not matched to a gene. The complete variable domain, with remaining parts taken from reference TRBV9 and TRBJ2-1, reads DSGVTQTPKHLITATGQRVTLRCSPRSGDLSVYWYQQSLDQGLQFLIQYYNGEERAKGNILERFSAQQFPDLHSELNLSSLELGDSALYFCASSVEHGLAAEQFFGPGTRLTVL.

The chain couples TRBV6-1 to TRBJ2-1, with a tentative D call TRBD2 (6 bases). CDR1 is MNHNS, CDR2 SASEGT, per germline. This CDR3 contains 15 residues. Trimming left V 8 bases short and J 10 bases short, with 24 bases between. CDR3 bases: TGTGCCAGCGGATCCCGCGGTAGCGGCTTCTTGGAGCAGTTCTTC. Translating gives CASGSRGSGFLEQFF.